A single sample gave rise to the 24 T cell receptor beta chains below, sequenced in a study of early T cells in non-severe SARS-CoV-2 infection. TCRdb reanalysed the 5' RACE reads using MiXCR and keeps one entry per CDR3 protein. This table has some 58,000 distinct CDR3 sequences, under 15% appearing once. The sample was whole blood. All receptors come from an adult who was a healthcare worker with PCR-confirmed SARS-CoV-2 infection or an uninfected control (not recorded which).

This clonotype was counted at least ten times. This sequence joins TRBV7-9 and TRBJ2-7; either TRBD1 or TRBD2 may fit D (5 bases each). Between the trimmed V and J ends, which lost 5 bases and 1 base, there was a span of 15 bases. The CDR3 runs 15 residues. The germline gives CDR1 SEHNR, CDR2 FQNEAQ (reference sequence). This chain's CDR3 is CASSRLGDRSYEQYF. The CDR3 nucleotides read TGTGCCAGCAGCCGCTTGGGGGATAGGTCCTACGAGCAGTACTTC.

CDR3 in DNA: TGTGCCAGCAGCTTAGGGGGGGGACTGAAAGAGACCCAGTACTTC. This encodes CASSLGGGLKETQYF. V and J are TRBV7-9 and TRBJ2-5, with 7 bases that match TRBD2. Trimming cost V 1 base and J 3 bases; bases outside gene matches: 5. The CDR3 totals 15 residues. CDR1 is SEHNR and CDR2 is FQNEAQ in the germline V gene (reference sequence).

V gene TRBV29-1 combines with J gene TRBJ2-5; D is uncertain. This CDR3 contains 12 residues. In germline, CDR1 is SQVTM, CDR2 ANQGSEA. Deletions cut 4 bases from V and 0 bases from J, with 6 bases between. CDR3 residues: CSVVSNQETQYF. Here the CDR3 DNA reads TGCAGCGTTGTTTCAAACCAAGAGACCCAGTACTTC.

This clonotype was detected ten times or more. The chain uses TRBV15 and TRBJ1-6; D is ambiguous. V lost 0 bases and J 7 bases, leaving 1 base between the germline ends. Germline V CDR1 and CDR2: LNHNV, YYDKDF (reference sequence). CDR3 length: 12 residues. The CDR3 loop is CATSRENSPLHF. Written as DNA, the CDR3 is TGTGCCACCAGCAGAGAGAATTCACCCCTCCACTTT.

Note on this clonotype: Germline is not matched at one junction end, which may reflect a read error. V and J are TRBV6-1 and TRBJ2-1; TRBD1 is a possible D gene (6 bases). CDR1 is MNHNS, CDR2 SASEGT, per germline. This CDR3 has 15 residues. This CDR3 is CASSASGTYYNDQFF. CDR3 bases: TGTGCCAGCAGTGCGTCCGGGACATACTACAATGACCAGTTCTTC.

The V call is TRBV13, the J call TRBJ2-5; TRBD2 agrees at 8 bases. With V trimmed by 2 bases and J by 4 bases, 6 bases remained unmatched. The CDR3 is made up of 15 amino acids. The germline V gene encodes CDR1 PRHDT and CDR2 FYEKMQ (reference sequence). The DNA for the CDR3 is TGTGCCAGCAGCTTACGGGGGGGCTTGGGAGAGACCCAGTACTTC. Protein product: CASSLRGGLGETQYF.

DNA of the CDR3: TGTGCCAGCAGCCAAGGAGGAACTTTTGGCTCCTACGAGCAGTACTTC. It translates to CASSQGGTFGSYEQYF. This chain links TRBV4-2 with TRBJ2-7, with D unresolved. Trimming stripped 1 base from V and 0 bases from J, with 13 bases between. This CDR3 is 16 amino acids long. Germline lookup yields CDR1 LGHNA and CDR2 YNFKEQ.

In this sample, this clonotype turned up a few times. The chain employs TRBV6-6 and TRBJ1-1; D gene ambiguous. The V end was cut by 0 bases, the J end by 7 bases, with 6 bases between. Germline-derived CDR1 and CDR2 are MNHNY and SVGAGI (reference sequence). The CDR3 is 12 residues long. As DNA, the CDR3 is TGTGCCAGCAGTTACTCGCCGGATGAAGCTTTCTTT. Translating gives CASSYSPDEAFF.

The V and J genes are TRBV7-3 and TRBJ1-1; weak D call: TRBD1 (5 bases). Trimming removed 5 bases from V and 8 bases from J, with 21 bases in between. There are 15 residues in the CDR3. The germline CDR1 and CDR2 sequences are SGHTA and FQGTGA. The CDR3 bases are TGTGCCAGCAGCAACCTCGACAGAATCCGACCCGAAGCTTTCTTT. Translation gives CASSNLDRIRPEAFF.

This clonotype was detected a few times. V is TRBV20-1 and J is TRBJ2-7; D assignment may be TRBD1 or TRBD2 (5 bases each). The CDR3 sequence is 14 residues long. Germline-derived CDR1 and CDR2 are DFQATT and SNEGSKA (reference sequence). The V and J ends lost 3 bases and 0 bases respectively, with 12 bases between them. In DNA form, the CDR3 reads TGCAGTGCTAGTAAATGGGGGAGCTCCTACGAGCAGTACTTC. This gives the protein CSASKWGSSYEQYF.

V usage is TRBV7-2 and J usage is TRBJ1-1; D remains unclear. This CDR3 region has 14 residues. The V gene lost 2 bases and the J gene lost 4 bases, with 11 bases spanning the gap. Germline values: CDR1 SGHTA, CDR2 FQGNSA. The DNA for the CDR3 is TGTGCCAGCAGCTTACTAGGACGGGGCACTGAAGCTTTCTTT. Its protein is CASSLLGRGTEAFF.

This clonotype occurred many times. The rearrangement joins TRBV27 to TRBJ1-2, with D tentatively TRBD1 (5 bases). The CDR3 has 13 residues. Germline values: CDR1 MNHEY, CDR2 SMNVEV (reference sequence). With 3 bases removed from V and 4 bases from J, the gap between germline ends came to 9 bases. CDR3 amino acids: CASSFRGSYGYTF. CDR3 bases: TGTGCCAGCAGTTTCCGGGGGAGCTATGGCTACACCTTC.

Many counts were recorded for this clonotype. The chain has TRBV6-2 or TRBV6-3 and TRBJ2-1; TRBD2 matches at 12 bases. CDR3 length equals 15 residues. The J segment lost 6 bases and the V segment lost 2 bases, leaving 2 bases of the junction unmatched. Germline values: CDR1 MNHEY, CDR2 SVGEGT. The CDR3 reads CASSYGLAGPNEQFF. CDR3 in DNA: TGTGCCAGCAGTTACGGACTAGCGGGGCCCAATGAGCAGTTCTTC.

The J gene is TRBJ1-5, the V gene TRBV6-1; 8 bases fit TRBD1. This CDR3 comprises 16 residues. The germline CDR1 and CDR2 sequences are MNHNS and SASEGT. With 5 bases clipped from V and 2 bases from J, the junction kept 8 bases outside the gene matches. The CDR3 region is CASSPDRGGGNQPQHF. CDR3 DNA sequence: TGTGCCAGCAGTCCCGACAGGGGAGGGGGCAATCAGCCCCAGCATTTT.

V and J are TRBV5-4 and TRBJ2-1, with D possibly being TRBD1 or TRBD2 (5 bases each). Germline CDR1 and CDR2: SGHNT and YYREEE (reference sequence). V gave up 4 bases and J gave up 0 bases, with 17 bases separating them. The CDR3 runs to 17 residues. The CDR3 here is CASSQDTGPISYNEQFF. DNA of the CDR3: TGTGCCAGCAGCCAGGACACGGGACCGATCTCCTACAATGAGCAGTTCTTC.

At least ten counts were recorded for this clonotype. J is TRBJ1-1 and V is TRBV4-1; 8 bases align to TRBD1. Per germline, CDR1 MGHRA and CDR2 YSYEKL. V was pared by 3 bases and J by 6 bases, with 6 bases of the junction left unmatched. The CDR3 length is 14 residues. CDR3 loop: CASSHADREAEAFF. In DNA form, the CDR3 reads TGCGCCAGCAGCCATGCGGACAGGGAGGCTGAAGCTTTCTTT.

This chain connects TRBV7-3 to TRBJ1-1; the D is unclear. V was shortened by 5 bases and J by 4 bases, with 17 bases between the two germline ends. CDR3 size: 15 residues. Germline-derived CDR1 and CDR2 are SGHTA and FQGTGA. CDR3 DNA: TGTGCCAGCAGCCTGATGGGGAAGGGAGGCACTGAAGCTTTCTTT. Amino acid sequence: CASSLMGKGGTEAFF. The complete variable domain, with remaining parts taken from reference TRBV7-3 and TRBJ1-1, reads GAGVSQTPSNKVTEKGKYVELRCDPISGHTALYWYRQSLGQGPEFLIYFQGTGAADDSGLPNDRFFAVRPEGSVSTLKIQRTERGDSAVYLCASSLMGKGGTEAFFGQGTRLTVV.

This clonotype has at least ten counts. The V call is TRBV19, the J call TRBJ2-3; unclear D gene. The CDR3 contains 13 residues. In germline, CDR1 is LNHDA, CDR2 SQIVND (reference sequence). The V end lost 7 bases, the J end lost 6 bases, and 14 bases lay between the germline ends. CDR3 protein: CASTLPGADTQYF. The CDR3, as DNA: TGTGCCAGTACCCTTCCAGGCGCCGATACGCAGTATTTT. The full variable domain, completed using reference TRBV19 and TRBJ2-3, is DGGITQSPKYLFRKEGQNVTLSCEQNLNHDAMYWYRQDPGQGLRLIYYSQIVNDFQKGDIAEGYSVSREKKESFPLTVTSAQKNPTAFYLCASTLPGADTQYFGPGTRLTVL.

This clonotype was counted at least ten times. V and J are TRBV10-3 and TRBJ1-1, with 7 bases identical to TRBD1. The CDR3 runs 13 residues. V gave up 6 bases and J gave up 6 bases; unmatched junction bases: 7. Per germline, CDR1 ENHRY and CDR2 SYGVKD. CDR3 residues: CAISETGFAEAFF. The CDR3 nucleotides are TGTGCCATCAGCGAGACAGGGTTCGCTGAAGCTTTCTTT.

This clonotype was detected a few times. The V and J genes are TRBV4-3 and TRBJ2-7; D may be TRBD1 (5 bases). The V gene's germline CDR1 is LGHNA and CDR2 YSLEER. This CDR3 has 17 amino acids. The V end was cut by 0 bases, the J end by 3 bases, with 18 bases between. The CDR3 bases are TGCGCCAGCAGCCAAGATCTTCCCAGGGTCGGGTACTACGAGCAGTACTTC. This sequence encodes CASSQDLPRVGYYEQYF.

This clonotype has only a few counts. The rearrangement joins TRBV7-9 to TRBJ1-2; D is uncertain. This CDR3 is 15 amino acids long. Germline values: CDR1 SEHNR, CDR2 FQNEAQ (reference sequence). The V gene lost 1 base and the J gene lost 1 base, with 10 bases spanning the gap. CDR3 bases: TGTGCCAGCAGCTTAGTACAGACCCATAACTATGGCTACACCTTC. This codes for CASSLVQTHNYGYTF.

The rearrangement joins TRBV11-2 to TRBJ1-1; D unclear. The CDR3 is 13 amino acids. Germline lookup yields CDR1 SGHAT and CDR2 FQNNGV. Deletions cut 1 base from V and 11 bases from J, with 14 bases between. The CDR3 protein is CASSLAQNVEAFF. Written as DNA, the CDR3 is TGTGCCAGCAGCTTAGCCCAGAATGTAGAGGCTTTCTTT.

This chain links TRBV6-5 with TRBJ2-5; 7 bases are shared with TRBD1. The germline V gene has CDR1 MNHEY and CDR2 SVGAGI. The CDR3 consists of 12 residues. V lost 10 bases to trimming and J lost 2 bases; unmatched junction nucleotides: 4. CDR3 protein: CATGQMQETQYF. The CDR3 region has the DNA TGTGCCACGGGACAGATGCAAGAGACCCAGTACTTC.

In its sample, this clonotype was seen a few times. J is TRBJ1-3 and V is TRBV3-1; D is ambiguous. CDR1 and CDR2 from the germline V gene are LGHDT and YNNKEL (reference sequence). Trimming stripped 2 bases from V and 2 bases from J, with 13 bases between. This CDR3 has 16 amino acids. CDR3 bases: TGTGCCAGCAGCCAACGTCCAGTGTCTACTGGAAACACCATATATTTT. This translates into CASSQRPVSTGNTIYF.